This TCR beta chain stems from a study of T cell responses to AZD1222 COVID-19 vaccine. The CDR3 length is 18 residues. Germline loops: CDR1 SGHVS, CDR2 FQNEAQ. V gave up 2 bases and J gave up 5 bases; unmatched junction bases: 10. Sequencing used immunoSEQ multiplex PCR; TCRdb keeps in-frame clones, though not all of them. The table records tens of thousands of clones, less than 95% of them present only once. The sequencing used peripheral blood, collected 28 days after the second AZD1222 dose. This receptor was obtained from an adult who received the AZD1222 COVID-19 vaccine. This chain uses TRBV7-8 with TRBJ1-6; TRBD1 matches at 9 bases. The CDR3 nucleotides read TGTGCCAGCAGCTTATGGGATAGGACAGGGGATAATAATTCACCCCTCCACTTT. Protein product: CASSLWDRTGDNNSPLHF.